Listed here are 24 T cell receptor beta chains from one sample, sequenced in a study of blood T cell repertoires in COVID-19. Only in-frame clones appear in the TCRdb table, and some are missing; sequencing was by immunoSEQ multiplex PCR. The repertoire holds about 74,000 clones, with 80% to 90% as singletons. Input material: peripheral blood. The receptors were gathered from a woman of 80 years or more with active or convalescent COVID-19.

The rearrangement uses TRBV2 and TRBJ1-5; no definite D call. This CDR3 is 14 amino acids long. V was cut by 2 bases and J by 0 bases, with 5 bases left in between. CDR1 SNHLY and CDR2 FYNNEI come from the germline V gene. The CDR3 region has the DNA TGTGCCAGCAGTGAACACAATAGCAATCAGCCCCAGCATTTT. Its translation is CASSEHNSNQPQHF.

The J gene is TRBJ2-1, the V gene TRBV19; 7 nucleotides match TRBD1. Trimming took 8 bases from V and 7 from J; bases not matched to a gene: 11. The CDR3 is made up of 14 amino acids. Germline V gene data show CDR1 as LNHDA and CDR2 as SQIVND (reference sequence). The CDR3 is CASRWDSVGNEQFF. The CDR3 DNA reads as TGTGCCAGTCGCTGGGACAGCGTGGGGAATGAGCAGTTCTTC.

V and J are TRBV19 and TRBJ2-3; 8 positions match TRBD2. This CDR3 is 17 amino acids long. Germline trimming cut 3 bases from V and 2 bases from J; bases unmatched to any gene: 10. CDR1 and CDR2 from the germline V gene are LNHDA and SQIVND (reference sequence). Here the CDR3 DNA reads TGTGCCAGTAGTATGGGGGAGCGGGGGTCGGTCACAGATACGCAGTATTTT. Encoded protein: CASSMGERGSVTDTQYF. The full variable domain, rest sourced from reference TRBV19 and TRBJ2-3, is DGGITQSPKYLFRKEGQNVTLSCEQNLNHDAMYWYRQDPGQGLRLIYYSQIVNDFQKGDIAEGYSVSREKKESFPLTVTSAQKNPTAFYLCASSMGERGSVTDTQYFGPGTRLTVL.

This chain joins TRBV27 and TRBJ1-1; TRBD1 might be the D (6 bases). Germline V lookup: CDR1 MNHEY, CDR2 SMNVEV (reference sequence). The CDR3 sequence is 15 residues long. Trimming removed 5 bases from V and 5 bases from J, with 18 bases in between. CDR3 sequence: CASSDRTRGGTEAFF. CDR3 sequence (DNA): TGTGCCAGCAGTGACCGGACGAGGGGGGGGACTGAAGCTTTCTTT.

The chain recombines TRBV18 with TRBJ2-5, with a weak D call TRBD1 (5 bases). This CDR3 has 13 amino acids. CDR1 is KGHSH and CDR2 is LQKENI in the germline V gene. Trimming removed 5 bases at V and 2 bases at J, with 9 bases between. This CDR3 is CASSDDRQETQYF. CDR3 bases: TGTGCCAGCTCAGACGACAGACAAGAGACCCAGTACTTC.

This chain links TRBV11-3 with TRBJ2-3; tentatively, D is TRBD1 (6 bases). This CDR3 comprises 14 residues. The V end lost 3 bases, the J end lost 6 bases, and 13 bases lay between the germline ends. Germline V CDR1 and CDR2: SGHNT, YENEEA. In nucleotides, the CDR3 is TGTGCCAGCAGCTTTTTGCAGAGGGGGGATACGCAGTATTTT. It translates to CASSFLQRGDTQYF. Drawing the rest from reference TRBV11-3 and TRBJ2-3, the complete variable domain is EAGVVQSPRYKIIEKKQPVAFWCNPISGHNTLYWYLQNLGQGPELLIRYENEEAVDDSQLPKDRFSAERLKGVDSTLKIQPAELGDSAVYLCASSFLQRGDTQYFGPGTRLTVL.

A few counts support this clone. The V call is TRBV11-3, the J call TRBJ2-2, with TRBD1 matching over 8 bases. The CDR3 is 14 residues long. After removal of 6 bases from V and 6 bases from J, the junction contained 6 bases not matched to a gene. From germline, CDR1 is SGHNT and CDR2 YENEEA. The CDR3 here is CASSGRTGPGELFF. CDR3 sequence (DNA): TGTGCCAGCAGTGGTCGGACAGGGCCCGGGGAGCTGTTTTTT.

The chain combines TRBV2 with TRBJ1-1, with D uncertain. This CDR3 spans 14 amino acids. V lost 3 bases and J 4 bases, leaving 12 bases between the germline ends. CDR1 is SNHLY and CDR2 is FYNNEI in the germline V gene. The CDR3 coding sequence is TGTGCCAGCAGTGAGGGTAGAAGGAGCACTGAAGCTTTCTTT. This gives the protein CASSEGRRSTEAFF.

The rearrangement links TRBV19 to TRBJ2-1; TRBD2 aligns across 8 bases. The CDR3 consists of 16 residues. The germline gives CDR1 LNHDA, CDR2 SQIVND (reference sequence). Trimming at V came to 4 bases and at J to 2 bases, leaving 7 bases not matched to a gene. The CDR3 coding sequence is TGTGCCAGTAGTAGTCGAAGCGGGAGCGCCTACAATGAGCAGTTCTTC. It encodes CASSSRSGSAYNEQFF.

DNA for the CDR3: TGTGCCAGCAGTTACTCGGAGGACAGGGGCGGCTACACCTTC. Protein product: CASSYSEDRGGYTF. The V call is TRBV6-2 or TRBV6-3, the J call TRBJ1-2; 9 nucleotides match TRBD1. This CDR3 contains 14 residues. The ends lost 0 bases at V and 8 bases at J; junction bases unmatched: 4. CDR1 is MNHEY and CDR2 is SVGEGT in the germline V gene.

The genes are TRBV6-5 and TRBJ1-3; D may be TRBD1 (5 bases). The CDR3 is 15 residues long. Germline V lookup: CDR1 MNHEY, CDR2 SVGAGI. Trimming shortened V by 5 bases and J by 0 bases, and 11 bases separated the two germline ends. The CDR3 nucleotides read TGTGCCAGCAGTAAGCAGGGCCTCTCTGGAAACACCATATATTTT. It yields the protein CASSKQGLSGNTIYF.

V usage is TRBV7-2 and J usage is TRBJ1-5; no definite D call. The CDR3 length is 13 residues. The germline V gene encodes CDR1 SGHTA and CDR2 FQGNSA. V was clipped by 2 bases and J by 6 bases, with 8 bases between them. The CDR3 loop reads CASSLLEGQPQHF. The CDR3 nucleotides read TGTGCCAGCAGCTTATTAGAGGGTCAGCCCCAGCATTTT.

The genes are TRBV2 and TRBJ2-3, with 12 bases aligning to TRBD2. This CDR3 is 15 amino acids long. Per germline, CDR1 SNHLY and CDR2 FYNNEI. The V gene end was trimmed by 1 base and the J gene end by 5 bases; junction bases not matched to a gene: 1. The CDR3, as DNA: TGTGCCAGCAGTGAAGGACTAGCGGGAGTAGATACGCAGTATTTT. It is translated as CASSEGLAGVDTQYF.

The chain links TRBV2 to TRBJ1-5; D is undetermined. Germline CDR1 is SNHLY and CDR2 is FYNNEI. V lost 8 bases and J lost 0, with 11 bases in between. The CDR3 runs to 14 residues. The CDR3 DNA reads as TGTGCCAGCGGTGGCGGGTATAGCAATCAGCCCCAGCATTTT. This encodes CASGGGYSNQPQHF.

The V call is TRBV6-6, the J call TRBJ1-2; 7 bases line up with TRBD1. J was trimmed by 0 bases and V by 9 bases; bases with no gene match: 4. The length of the CDR3 is 13 residues. Germline assignment: CDR1 MNHNY and CDR2 SVGAGI (reference sequence). The CDR3 DNA reads as TGTGCCAGTGAGACAGGGTCTAACTATGGCTACACCTTC. As protein: CASETGSNYGYTF.

The V call is TRBV7-9, the J call TRBJ2-1; 11 nucleotides agree with TRBD2. After removal of 4 bases from V and 6 bases from J, the junction contained 8 bases not matched to a gene. The germline V gene encodes CDR1 SEHNR and CDR2 FQNEAQ (reference sequence). This CDR3 contains 16 residues. The CDR3 nucleotides read TGTGCCAGCAGCTCCGAAACTAGCGGGAGCGGCAATGAGCAGTTCTTC. This translates into CASSSETSGSGNEQFF.

This chain joins TRBV10-2 and TRBJ2-1; 10 bases fit TRBD1. V shed 7 bases, J shed 10 bases, and the junction held 10 bases outside the gene matches. In germline, CDR1 is WSHSY, CDR2 SAAADI. The CDR3 sequence is 14 residues long. The CDR3 region is CASKRGQGSREQFF. In DNA form, the CDR3 reads TGCGCCAGCAAAAGGGGACAGGGGAGTAGGGAGCAGTTCTTC.

This rearrangement joins TRBV7-8 to TRBJ1-6; a weak D match, TRBD1 (5 bases). V was shortened by 4 bases and J by 4 bases, with 8 bases between the two germline ends. The germline gives CDR1 SGHVS, CDR2 FQNEAQ. CDR3 size: 14 residues. The CDR3 reads CASSSQGYNSPLHF. CDR3 in DNA: TGTGCCAGCAGCTCGCAGGGTTATAATTCACCCCTCCACTTT.

V is TRBV10-3 and J is TRBJ1-2; D unclear. The CDR3 loop spans 11 amino acids. Germline V gene data show CDR1 as ENHRY and CDR2 as SYGVKD. Trimming removed 10 bases from V and 8 bases from J, with 14 bases in between. CDR3 sequence: CASSVRGGYTF. CDR3 DNA: TGTGCCAGCTCTGTCCGAGGGGGCTACACCTTC.

This sequence joins TRBV19 and TRBJ2-5; 7 nucleotides agree with TRBD1. The CDR3 totals 14 residues. Germline-derived CDR1 and CDR2 are LNHDA and SQIVND (reference sequence). J gave up 5 bases and V 10 bases, and 13 bases lay outside the gene matches. This CDR3 reads CATGIQGYMETQYF. The CDR3 DNA follows: TGTGCCACTGGAATACAGGGGTATATGGAGACCCAGTACTTC.

The rearrangement links TRBV9 to TRBJ1-3, with 7 nucleotides matching TRBD1. Germline loops: CDR1 SGDLS, CDR2 YYNGEE. V dropped 3 bases and J dropped 0; count of bases not matched to a gene: 3. The CDR3 has 15 residues. The CDR3 sequence: CASSGQGNSGNTIYF. CDR3 coding DNA: TGTGCCAGCAGCGGACAGGGCAACTCTGGAAACACCATATATTTT.

The chain has TRBV4-3 and TRBJ2-1, with 9 bases aligning to TRBD2. The CDR3 covers 18 residues. Germline CDR1 LGHNA, CDR2 YSLEER. V shed 1 base, J shed 4 bases, and the junction held 11 bases outside the gene matches. The CDR3 loop reads CASSQAGASSGIYNEQFF. In DNA, the CDR3 is TGCGCCAGCAGCCAAGCAGGGGCATCTAGCGGGATATACAATGAGCAGTTCTTC.

The rearrangement joins TRBV19 to TRBJ2-7; 7 bases map to TRBD1. Germline CDR1 is LNHDA and CDR2 is SQIVND (reference sequence). There are 13 residues in the CDR3. The V and J ends lost 10 bases and 0 bases, in that order; junction bases with no gene match: 6. The CDR3 is CATRDRLSYEQYF. CDR3 nucleotides: TGTGCCACTCGGGACAGACTCTCCTACGAGCAGTACTTC.

J is TRBJ1-2 and V is TRBV6-5, with no clear D. Germline CDR1 is MNHEY and CDR2 is SVGAGI. Trimming removed 7 bases at V and 1 base at J, with 7 bases between. The CDR3 spans 12 residues. In DNA form, the CDR3 reads TGTGCCAGCACGCGCCGTAACTATGGCTACACCTTC. Its protein is CASTRRNYGYTF.